Listed below are T cell receptor beta chains from one sample, sequenced in a study of shared clonotypes between healthy human individuals. The data were produced by immunoSEQ multiplex PCR, yet TCRdb's version contains in-frame clones alone and is incomplete. The sample lists roughly 2.2 million clones; 85% to 95% were seen once. Sequencing was carried out using naive CD4+ T cells from PBMCs. These receptor sequences come from a man aged 18-30 years in good health. Some clones in this sample may be carry-over from other donors' samples. CDR3s include the opening cysteine and the closing phenylalanine or tryptophan. D genes are given only for firm matches. Where a row states a size, it is once, few, many or the class of an expanded clone; other rows omit it.

CDR3 length | J gene | D gene | clone size | V gene | CDR3 protein | CDR3 DNA
15 | TRBJ1-5 | . | . | TRBV7-8 | CASSSQGVSNQPQHF | TGTGCCAGCAGCTCGCAGGGAGTAAGCAATCAGCCCCAGCATTTT
13 | TRBJ2-5 | TRBD1 | . | TRBV7-3 | CASSAQGAETQYF | TGTGCCAGCAGTGCTCAGGGGGCAGAGACCCAGTACTTC
13 | TRBJ2-2 | . | . | TRBV6-6 | CASSRRGAGELFF | TGTGCCAGCAGCCGAAGGGGCGCCGGGGAGCTGTTTTTT
14 | TRBJ2-7 | . | . | TRBV6-1 | CASSVDGLTYEQYF | TGTGCCAGCAGTGTGGACGGACTAACATACGAGCAGTACTTC
19 | TRBJ2-1 | TRBD2 | . | TRBV18 | CASSRVRTGLATELHEQFF | TGTGCCAGCTCACGCGTCAGGACAGGACTAGCGACCGAACTCCATGAGCAGTTCTTC
16 | TRBJ2-2 | . | . | TRBV7-9 | CASSLDLAPNTGELFF | TGTGCCAGCAGCTTAGATCTAGCGCCGAACACCGGGGAGCTGTTTTTT
11 | TRBJ2-7 | . | . | TRBV27 | CASSRTYEQYF | TGTGCCAGCAGTCGAACCTACGAGCAGTACTTC
14 | TRBJ2-1 | . | . | TRBV9 | CASSRVAVYNEQFF | TGTGCCAGCTCGAGAGTAGCAGTCTACAATGAGCAGTTCTTC
12 | TRBJ2-2 | . | . | TRBV10-3 | CAGATAPGELFF | TGTGCCGGGGCGACGGCCCCCGGGGAGCTGTTTTTT
15 | TRBJ1-1 | . | . | TRBV5-1 | CASSLVAGAHTEAFF | TGCGCCAGCAGCTTGGTGGCAGGGGCCCACACTGAAGCTTTCTTT
15 | TRBJ1-5 | TRBD1 | . | TRBV2 | CASSEGQSSNQPQHF | TGTGCCAGCAGTGAGGGACAGTCGAGCAATCAGCCCCAGCATTTT
15 | TRBJ1-6 | . | . | TRBV5-1 | CASSLNSGGDSPLHF | TGCGCCAGCAGCTTGAATTCCGGGGGTGATTCACCCCTCCACTTT
14 | TRBJ1-1 | . | . | TRBV5-4 | CASSLVGSNTEAFF | TGTGCCAGCAGCTTGGTCGGTTCGAACACTGAAGCTTTCTTT
13 | TRBJ1-1 | . | . | TRBV6-4 | CASSASGNTEAFF | TGTGCCAGCAGCGCGTCGGGTAACACTGAAGCTTTCTTT
16 | TRBJ2-2 | TRBD2 | . | TRBV28 | CASRGRSGGGAGELFF | TGTGCCAGCAGGGGCCGGAGCGGGGGAGGGGCCGGGGAGCTGTTTTTT
14 | TRBJ2-5 | TRBD1 | . | TRBV28 | CASSTGQLGETQYF | TGTGCCAGCAGTACGGGACAGCTCGGGGAGACCCAGTACTTC
14 | TRBJ1-3 | . | once | TRBV28 | CASSSRVSGNTIYF | TGTGCCAGCAGCTCACGGGTATCTGGAAACACCATATATTTT
13 | TRBJ2-5 | . | . | TRBV5-1 | CASSFFGEETQYF | TGCGCCAGCAGCTTTTTCGGGGAGGAGACCCAGTACTTC
17 | TRBJ2-2 | TRBD1 | . | TRBV28 | CASSLWAQGVMTGELFF | TGTGCCAGCAGTTTATGGGCGCAGGGGGTTATGACCGGGGAGCTGTTTTTT
15 | TRBJ2-6 | . | . | TRBV5-1 | CASSLELGGANVLTF | TGCGCCAGCAGCTTGGAGTTAGGGGGGGCCAACGTCCTGACTTTC
18 | TRBJ2-6 | . | . | TRBV6-1 | CASSGGHRAVVGANVLTF | TGTGCCAGCAGTGGCGGACATAGGGCCGTGGTTGGGGCCAACGTCCTGACTTTC
15 | TRBJ2-7 | TRBD2 | . | TRBV27 | CASSLLAGGAYEQYF | TGTGCCAGCAGTTTACTAGCGGGAGGCGCCTACGAGCAGTACTTC
15 | TRBJ2-7 | . | . | TRBV11-2 | CASSLRTSSSYEQYF | TGTGCCAGCAGCCTACGGACATCTAGCTCCTACGAGCAGTACTTC
14 | TRBJ1-5 | TRBD1 | . | TRBV5-8 | CASSQGQGHQPQHF | TGTGCCAGCAGCCAAGGACAGGGCCATCAGCCCCAGCATTTT
14 | TRBJ2-1 | . | . | TRBV7-9 | CASSRKSSYNEQFF | TGTGCCAGCAGCCGAAAAAGCTCCTACAATGAGCAGTTCTTC
17 | TRBJ2-1 | TRBD2 | . | TRBV28 | CASSFGLAGGPNNEQFF | TGTGCCAGCAGTTTCGGGCTAGCGGGAGGGCCGAACAATGAGCAGTTCTTC
15 | TRBJ1-1 | . | few | TRBV25-1 | CASSEYGHSNTEAFF | TGTGCCAGCAGTGAGTACGGTCATTCGAACACTGAAGCTTTCTTT